A single sample is the source of the 9 T cell receptor beta chains below, sequenced in a study of T cells after yellow fever vaccination. Via MiXCR, TCRdb re-called the 5' RACE reads, giving one row per CDR3 protein. The table records about 160,000 distinct CDR3 sequences, about 7% of them present only once. Here the sequenced sample was CD4+ T cells sorted from PBMCs, taken about 5 days after the first yellow fever vaccination. These TCRs come from a young man who received the YFV17D yellow fever vaccine.

There are many counts of this clonotype. V usage is TRBV7-3 and J usage is TRBJ2-7, with a weak D call TRBD1 (5 bases). This CDR3 spans 11 amino acids. The germline V and J ends were trimmed by 5 bases and 6 bases, with 8 bases remaining between them. CDR1 and CDR2 (germline): SGHTA, FQGTGA. The CDR3, as DNA: TGTGCCAGCAGCCAGGGTAGCGAGCAGTACTTC. Translation: CASSQGSEQYF.

This clonotype was seen more than once but under ten times. V and J are TRBV6-5 and TRBJ1-6, with D uncertain. From germline, CDR1 is MNHEY and CDR2 SVGAGI. V was shortened by 4 bases and J by 6 bases, with 10 bases between the two germline ends. CDR3 length: 14 residues. The CDR3 coding sequence is TGTGCCAGCAGTTGGACCGGCCGTAATTCACCCCTCCACTTT. Its protein is CASSWTGRNSPLHF.

This clonotype was observed at least ten times. V gene TRBV7-2 combines with J gene TRBJ2-4; D gene unclear. Trimming shortened V by 2 bases and J by 1 base, and 12 bases separated the two germline ends. Germline CDR1 SGHTA, CDR2 FQGNSA. This CDR3 comprises 16 residues. CDR3 residues: CASSLRLGRAKNIQYF. CDR3 DNA: TGTGCCAGCAGCTTACGCCTAGGAAGGGCCAAAAACATTCAGTACTTC.

In its sample, this clonotype was seen many times. The chain combines TRBV19 with TRBJ2-3; D possibly uses TRBD1 or TRBD2 (5 bases each). Germline V gene data show CDR1 as LNHDA and CDR2 as SQIVND (reference sequence). V lost 3 bases and J lost 5, with 9 bases in between. This CDR3 has 13 amino acids. The CDR3 loop is CASSIPGRDTQYF. The CDR3 bases are TGTGCCAGTAGTATTCCAGGGAGAGATACGCAGTATTTT.

The chain links TRBV7-2 to TRBJ2-3; TRBD2 aligns across 9 bases. CDR1 and CDR2 from the germline V gene are SGHTA and FQGNSA. V lost 1 base, J lost 6 bases, and 11 bases stayed unmatched. The CDR3 is made up of 17 amino acids. The CDR3 loop reads CASSLGAPGLAEDTQYF. In DNA, the CDR3 is TGTGCCAGCAGCTTAGGGGCTCCGGGACTAGCTGAGGATACGCAGTATTTT.

This clonotype was counted ten times or more. This chain joins TRBV20-1 and TRBJ1-5; possibly TRBD1 for D (5 bases). Between the trimmed V and J ends, which lost 5 bases and 3 bases, there was a span of 17 bases. Germline V gene sequence: CDR1 DFQATT, CDR2 SNEGSKA (reference sequence). This CDR3 is 15 amino acids long. This CDR3 is CSAPPSGLVNQPQHF. The CDR3 coding sequence is TGCAGTGCTCCGCCCTCAGGGTTGGTCAATCAGCCCCAGCATTTT.

This clonotype was counted between two and nine times. V usage is TRBV5-1 and J usage is TRBJ2-5; no clear D gene. This CDR3 is built from 12 residues. Deletions cut 5 bases from V and 3 bases from J, with 8 bases between. Looked up from germline, CDR1 is SGHRS and CDR2 is YFSETQ. The CDR3 is CASRHTEETQYF. Here the CDR3 DNA reads TGCGCCAGCAGACACACTGAAGAGACCCAGTACTTC.

This clonotype was observed at least ten times. The rearrangement joins TRBV27 to TRBJ2-1; D is unclear. Germline V lookup: CDR1 MNHEY, CDR2 SMNVEV (reference sequence). The V and J ends lost 5 bases and 0 bases respectively, with 14 bases between them. The CDR3 has 16 residues. The CDR3, as DNA: TGTGCCAGCAGTCTCCCCTTGGGCACCTCCTACAATGAGCAGTTCTTC. Translation gives CASSLPLGTSYNEQFF.

This clonotype was seen only a few times. This chain joins TRBV6-6 and TRBJ2-1, with D uncertain. Germline V gene lookup returns CDR1 MNHNY and CDR2 SVGAGI (reference sequence). V lost 6 bases and J lost 7, with 10 bases in between. The CDR3 spans 12 residues. The DNA of the CDR3 is TGTGCCAGCAGCCAATATGAGAATGAGCAGTTCTTC. This encodes CASSQYENEQFF.